This entry is about one T cell receptor (beta chain). Its antigen is not identified. The repertoire was sequenced with immunoSEQ multiplex PCR; TCRdb's copy has only in-frame clones and lacks some. The data show under 50,000 clones, about 86% seen once. Trimming shortened V by 1 base and J by 0 bases, and 4 bases separated the two germline ends. This CDR3 has 14 amino acids. Germline V gene lookup returns CDR1 SNHLY and CDR2 FYNNEI. This sample was included in a study of radiotherapy plus CTLA-4 blockade in lung cancer. Overall study context: Disease control was seen in approximately 29% of patients, objective responses in 15% to 20%.

Ipilimumab CTLA-4 blockade and focal radiation were given to patients with chemo-refractory metastatic non-small-cell lung cancer. Study conclusions and caveats: In blood, after radiotherapy plus ipilimumab, tumor-derived TCR clones expanded. Early clonal dynamics of blood T cells, together with interferon-beta, were reported as the best response predictor.

This TCR was sampled from a human donor with non-small cell lung cancer whose response to radiotherapy plus ipilimumab could not be evaluated. This specimen was peripheral blood, taken from a patient treated with radiotherapy plus ipilimumab. V usage is TRBV2 and J usage is TRBJ1-3, with unresolved D. The CDR3 here is CASSEGNSGNTIYF. CDR3 bases: TGTGCCAGCAGTGAAGGTAACTCTGGAAACACCATATATTTT.